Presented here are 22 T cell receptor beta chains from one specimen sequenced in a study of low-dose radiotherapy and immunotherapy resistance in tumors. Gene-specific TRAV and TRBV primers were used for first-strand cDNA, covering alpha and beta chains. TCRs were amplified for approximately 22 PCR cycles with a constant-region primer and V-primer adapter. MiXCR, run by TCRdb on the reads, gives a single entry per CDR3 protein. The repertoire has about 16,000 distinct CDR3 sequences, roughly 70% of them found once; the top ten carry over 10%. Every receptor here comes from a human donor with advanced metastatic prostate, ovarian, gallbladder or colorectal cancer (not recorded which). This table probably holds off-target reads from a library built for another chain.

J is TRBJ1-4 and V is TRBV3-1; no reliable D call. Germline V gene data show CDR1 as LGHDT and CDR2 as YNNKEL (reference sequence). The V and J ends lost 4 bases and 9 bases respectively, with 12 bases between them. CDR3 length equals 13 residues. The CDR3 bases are TGTGCCAGCAGCCTGGACTCGGAGAAAAAACTGTTTTTT. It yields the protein CASSLDSEKKLFF.

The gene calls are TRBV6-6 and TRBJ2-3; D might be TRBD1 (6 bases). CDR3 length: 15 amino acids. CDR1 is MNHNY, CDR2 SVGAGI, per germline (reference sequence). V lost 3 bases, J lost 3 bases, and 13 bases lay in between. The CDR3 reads CASSYTQGLTDTQYF. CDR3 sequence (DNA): TGTGCCAGCAGTTATACACAGGGTTTGACAGATACGCAGTATTTT.

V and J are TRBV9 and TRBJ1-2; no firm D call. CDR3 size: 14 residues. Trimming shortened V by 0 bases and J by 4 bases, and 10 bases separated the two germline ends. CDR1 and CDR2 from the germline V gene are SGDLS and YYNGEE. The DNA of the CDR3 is TGTGCCAGCAGCGTAGATAGAGGGTTCTATGGCTACACCTTC. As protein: CASSVDRGFYGYTF. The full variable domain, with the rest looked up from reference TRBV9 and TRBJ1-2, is DSGVTQTPKHLITATGQRVTLRCSPRSGDLSVYWYQQSLDQGLQFLIQYYNGEERAKGNILERFSAQQFPDLHSELNLSSLELGDSALYFCASSVDRGFYGYTFGSGTRLTVV.

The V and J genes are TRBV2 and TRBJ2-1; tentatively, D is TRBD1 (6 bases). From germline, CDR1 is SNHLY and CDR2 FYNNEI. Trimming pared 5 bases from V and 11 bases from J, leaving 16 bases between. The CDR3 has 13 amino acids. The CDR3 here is CASSKTTGHQQFF. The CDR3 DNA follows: TGTGCCAGCAGTAAGACTACAGGGCACCAGCAGTTCTTC. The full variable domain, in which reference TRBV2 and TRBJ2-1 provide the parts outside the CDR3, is EPEVTQTPSHQVTQMGQEVILRCVPISNHLYFYWYRQILGQKVEFLVSFYNNEISEKSEIFDDQFSVERPDGSNFTLKIRSTKLEDSAMYFCASSKTTGHQQFFGPGTRLTVL.

CDR3 sequence: CASSQDDGRASGRDYYNEQFF. As DNA, the CDR3 is TGTGCCAGCAGCCAAGACGACGGGAGGGCTAGCGGGAGGGATTATTACAATGAGCAGTTCTTC. The V gene is TRBV14, the J gene TRBJ2-1; TRBD2 agrees at 12 bases. The CDR3 has 21 amino acids. The junction had 16 bases not matched to a gene; V was cut back by 0 bases and J by 4 bases. Germline V gives CDR1 SGHDN, CDR2 FVKESK. Together with reference TRBV14 and TRBJ2-1, the CDR3 gives the full variable domain: EAGVTQFPSHSVIEKGQTVTLRCDPISGHDNLYWYRRVMGKEIKFLLHFVKESKQDESGMPNNRFLAERTGGTYSTLKVQPAELEDSGVYFCASSQDDGRASGRDYYNEQFFGPGTRLTVL.

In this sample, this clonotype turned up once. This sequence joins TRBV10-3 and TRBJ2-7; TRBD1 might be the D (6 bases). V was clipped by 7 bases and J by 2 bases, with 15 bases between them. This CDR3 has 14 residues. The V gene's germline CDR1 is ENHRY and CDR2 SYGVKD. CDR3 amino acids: CAITSTGLAYEQYF. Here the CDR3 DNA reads TGTGCCATCACCTCGACAGGTCTTGCCTACGAGCAGTACTTC.

CDR3 residues: CASSGPAGWDSPLHF. CDR3 coding DNA: TGTGCCAGCAGCGGTCCCGCAGGGTGGGATTCACCCCTCCACTTT. The chain links TRBV9 to TRBJ1-6, with D maybe TRBD1 (5 bases). V gave up 3 bases and J gave up 8 bases, with 15 bases separating them. This CDR3 comprises 15 residues. CDR1 and CDR2 from the germline V gene are SGDLS and YYNGEE.

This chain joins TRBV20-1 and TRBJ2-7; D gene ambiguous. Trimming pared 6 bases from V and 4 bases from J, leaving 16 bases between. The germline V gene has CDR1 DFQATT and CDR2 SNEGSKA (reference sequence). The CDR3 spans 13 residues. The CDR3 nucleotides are TGCAGTGCCGTCTTTGGCGAGGAGTACGAGCAGTACTTC. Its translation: CSAVFGEEYEQYF.

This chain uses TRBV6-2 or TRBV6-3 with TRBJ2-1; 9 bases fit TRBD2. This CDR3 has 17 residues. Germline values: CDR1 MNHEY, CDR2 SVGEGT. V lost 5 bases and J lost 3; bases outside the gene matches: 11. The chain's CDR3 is CASSPRSLAGNYNEQFF. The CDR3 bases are TGTGCCAGCAGTCCCCGATCCCTAGCGGGAAACTACAATGAGCAGTTCTTC.

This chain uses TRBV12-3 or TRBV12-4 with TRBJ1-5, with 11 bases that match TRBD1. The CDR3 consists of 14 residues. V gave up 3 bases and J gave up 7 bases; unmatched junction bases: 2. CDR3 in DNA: TGTGCCAGCAGTTTGGGGACAGGGGGGCAGCCCCAGCATTTT. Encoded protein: CASSLGTGGQPQHF.

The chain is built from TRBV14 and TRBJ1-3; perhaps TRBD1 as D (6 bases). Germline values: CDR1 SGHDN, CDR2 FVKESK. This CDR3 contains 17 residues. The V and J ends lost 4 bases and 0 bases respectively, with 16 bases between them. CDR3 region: CASSRTGGLFSGNTIYF. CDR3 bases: TGTGCCAGCAGCCGAACCGGGGGGCTCTTCTCTGGAAACACCATATATTTT.

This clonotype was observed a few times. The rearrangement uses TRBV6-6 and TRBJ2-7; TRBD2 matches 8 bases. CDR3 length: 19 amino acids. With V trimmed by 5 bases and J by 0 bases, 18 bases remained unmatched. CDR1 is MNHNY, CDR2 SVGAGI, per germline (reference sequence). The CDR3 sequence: CASSPRRGAGERASYEQYF. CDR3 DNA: TGTGCCAGCAGTCCCCGGAGGGGAGCGGGAGAGAGGGCCTCCTACGAGCAGTACTTC.

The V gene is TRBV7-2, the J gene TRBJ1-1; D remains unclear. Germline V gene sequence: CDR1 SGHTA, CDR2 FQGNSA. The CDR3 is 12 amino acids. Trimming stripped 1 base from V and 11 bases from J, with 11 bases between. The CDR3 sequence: CASSLGPRSAFF. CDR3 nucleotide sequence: TGTGCCAGCAGCTTAGGCCCCCGGAGCGCTTTCTTT.

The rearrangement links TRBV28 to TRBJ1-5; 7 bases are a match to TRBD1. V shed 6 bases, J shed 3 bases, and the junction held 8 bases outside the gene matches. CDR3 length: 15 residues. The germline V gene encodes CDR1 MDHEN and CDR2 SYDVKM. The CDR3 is CASRAITGVNQPQHF. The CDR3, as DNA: TGTGCCAGCAGAGCTATCACAGGGGTCAATCAGCCCCAGCATTTT. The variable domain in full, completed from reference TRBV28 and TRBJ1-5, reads DVKVTQSSRYLVKRTGEKVFLECVQDMDHENMFWYRQDPGLGLRLIYFSYDVKMKEKGDIPEGYSVSREKKERFSLILESASTNQTSMYLCASRAITGVNQPQHFGDGTRLSIL.

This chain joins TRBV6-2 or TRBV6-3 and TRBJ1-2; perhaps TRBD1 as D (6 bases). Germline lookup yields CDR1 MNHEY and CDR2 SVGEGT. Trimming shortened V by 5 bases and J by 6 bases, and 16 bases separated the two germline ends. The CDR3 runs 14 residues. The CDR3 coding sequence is TGTGCCAGCAGTGAAGCGATCAAGGGGGATGGCTACACCTTC. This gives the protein CASSEAIKGDGYTF.

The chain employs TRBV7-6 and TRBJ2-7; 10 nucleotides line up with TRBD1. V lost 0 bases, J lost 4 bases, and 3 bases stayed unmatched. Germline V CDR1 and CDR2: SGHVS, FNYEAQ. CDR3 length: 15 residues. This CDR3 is CASSLAGTGEYEQYF. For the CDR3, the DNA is TGTGCCAGCAGCTTAGCGGGGACAGGGGAGTACGAGCAGTACTTC.

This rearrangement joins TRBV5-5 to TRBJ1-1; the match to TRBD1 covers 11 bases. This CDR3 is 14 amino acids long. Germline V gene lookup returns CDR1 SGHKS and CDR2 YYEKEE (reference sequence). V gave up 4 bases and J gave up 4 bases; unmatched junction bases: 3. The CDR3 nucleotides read TGTGCCAGCAGCGGCGGGACAGGGGGCACTGAAGCTTTCTTT. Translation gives CASSGGTGGTEAFF.

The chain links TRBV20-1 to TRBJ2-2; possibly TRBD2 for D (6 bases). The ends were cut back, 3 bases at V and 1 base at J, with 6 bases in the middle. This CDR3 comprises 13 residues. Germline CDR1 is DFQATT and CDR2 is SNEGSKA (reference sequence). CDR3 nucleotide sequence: TGCAGTGCTAGGCGGGGGAACACCGGGGAGCTGTTTTTT. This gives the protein CSARRGNTGELFF.

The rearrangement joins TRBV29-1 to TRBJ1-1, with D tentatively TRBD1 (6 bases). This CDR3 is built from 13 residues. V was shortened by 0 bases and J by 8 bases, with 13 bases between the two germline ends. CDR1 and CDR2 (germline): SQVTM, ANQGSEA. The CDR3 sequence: CSVEEGGGREAFF. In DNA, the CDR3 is TGCAGCGTTGAAGAGGGGGGCGGGAGAGAAGCTTTCTTT.

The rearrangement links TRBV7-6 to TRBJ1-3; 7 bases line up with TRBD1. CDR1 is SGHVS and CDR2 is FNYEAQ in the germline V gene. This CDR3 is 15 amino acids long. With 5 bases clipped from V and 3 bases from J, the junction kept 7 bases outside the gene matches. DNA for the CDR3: TGTGCCAGCAGCCTCGACAGGGCATTTGGAAACACCATATATTTT. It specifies CASSLDRAFGNTIYF.

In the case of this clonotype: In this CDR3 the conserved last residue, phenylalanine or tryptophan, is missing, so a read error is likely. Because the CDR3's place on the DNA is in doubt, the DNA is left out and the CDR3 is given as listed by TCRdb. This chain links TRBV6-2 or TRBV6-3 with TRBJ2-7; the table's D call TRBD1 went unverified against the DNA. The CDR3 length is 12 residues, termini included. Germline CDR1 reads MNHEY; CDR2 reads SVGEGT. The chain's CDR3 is CASSYSGTGTYI.

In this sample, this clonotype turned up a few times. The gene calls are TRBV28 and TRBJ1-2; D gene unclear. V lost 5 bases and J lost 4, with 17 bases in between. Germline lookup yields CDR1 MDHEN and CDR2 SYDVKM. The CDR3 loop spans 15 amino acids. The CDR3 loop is CASSPTGHRAYGYTF. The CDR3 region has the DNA TGTGCCAGCAGTCCCACCGGGCACCGAGCCTATGGCTACACCTTC.